A single sample is the source of the 13 T cell receptor beta chains below, sequenced in a study of vaccination and CD4 T cells after COVID-19. Cultured CD4+ T cells had their DNA profiled by the Oncomine TCR Beta short-read assay. Via MiXCR, TCRdb re-called the PCR reads, giving one row per CDR3 protein. The table includes 9,000 to 15,000 distinct CDR3 sequences, 25% to 35% detected once. The treatment here: roughly ten-day PBMC culture with coronavirus spike peptide pools or control peptides (ViraFEST assay). These receptors have no known antigen. The source was CD4+ T cells from blood, cultured in vitro, collected before SARS-CoV-2 vaccination. These receptors originate from a human donor who received a COVID-19 vaccine.

This chain links TRBV6-2 or TRBV6-3 with TRBJ2-3; 7 bases map to TRBD2. The length of the CDR3 is 14 residues. The germline gives CDR1 MNHEY, CDR2 SVGEGT. V shed 7 bases, J shed 0 bases, and the junction held 4 bases outside the gene matches. In DNA, the CDR3 is TGTGCCAGCAACCCGGGGGGAAGCACAGATACGCAGTATTTT. Its translation: CASNPGGSTDTQYF.

The chain couples TRBV6-1 to TRBJ1-2; D remains ambiguous. Germline CDR1 is MNHNS and CDR2 is SASEGT. This CDR3 spans 13 amino acids. V gave up 3 bases and J gave up 5 bases, with 10 bases separating them. The CDR3 bases are TGTGCCAGCAGTGACAGGTTAGGGTATGGCTACACCTTC. Amino acids: CASSDRLGYGYTF.

The genes are TRBV2 and TRBJ2-5, with 7 bases that match TRBD1. Unmatched junction bases numbered 7, after V lost 7 bases and J lost 5 bases. This CDR3 has 13 residues. Germline lookup yields CDR1 SNHLY and CDR2 FYNNEI. CDR3 DNA sequence: TGTGCCAGCACGACAGGGAAAATTGAGACCCAGTACTTC. This gives the protein CASTTGKIETQYF. Complete variable domain (other parts from reference TRBV2 and TRBJ2-5): EPEVTQTPSHQVTQMGQEVILRCVPISNHLYFYWYRQILGQKVEFLVSFYNNEISEKSEIFDDQFSVERPDGSNFTLKIRSTKLEDSAMYFCASTTGKIETQYFGPGTRLLVL.

In its sample, this clonotype is hyperexpanded. The chain carries TRBV6-1 and TRBJ2-6, with no clear D. The CDR3 has 17 amino acids. Germline V gene data show CDR1 as MNHNS and CDR2 as SASEGT. Deletions cut 3 bases from V and 0 bases from J, with 12 bases between. The DNA for the CDR3 is TGTGCCAGCAGTGACCCTCGCCAGGCCTCTGGGGCCAACGTCCTGACTTTC. Residues: CASSDPRQASGANVLTF.

V and J are TRBV20-1 and TRBJ2-5; 7 bases are a match to TRBD2. V lost 4 bases and J lost 4; bases outside the gene matches: 12. The CDR3 sequence is 15 residues long. Germline CDR1 DFQATT, CDR2 SNEGSKA (reference sequence). The CDR3 region is CSAKAGRGGGETQYF. The CDR3 DNA is TGCAGTGCTAAAGCGGGGCGGGGTGGAGGAGAGACCCAGTACTTC.

This chain joins TRBV20-1 and TRBJ1-1; no definite D call. Between the trimmed V and J ends, which lost 0 bases and 10 bases, there was a span of 21 bases. The CDR3 runs to 15 residues. CDR1 is DFQATT and CDR2 is SNEGSKA in the germline V gene (reference sequence). The CDR3 reads CSARDEAQTNLPAFF. CDR3 coding DNA: TGCAGTGCTAGAGATGAGGCGCAGACTAATCTTCCAGCTTTCTTT.

The V call is TRBV11-3, the J call TRBJ2-3; either TRBD1 or TRBD2 may fit D (5 bases each). Per germline, CDR1 SGHNT and CDR2 YENEEA. V was clipped by 5 bases and J by 0 bases, with 12 bases between them. The CDR3 consists of 15 residues. CDR3 residues: CASSIPGPSTDTQYF. DNA of the CDR3: TGTGCCAGCAGCATCCCGGGACCGAGCACAGATACGCAGTATTTT.

This clonotype has only a few counts. Here the CDR3 DNA reads TGTGCCAGCAGTGTCGGCGGGGGTCAGACCCAGTACTTC. Translation: CASSVGGGQTQYF. The gene calls are TRBV6-4 and TRBJ2-5; 7 positions agree with TRBD2. Germline V gives CDR1 MRHNA, CDR2 SNTAGT. The length of the CDR3 is 13 residues. V shed 4 bases, J shed 6 bases, and the junction held 5 bases outside the gene matches.

The chain uses TRBV20-1 and TRBJ2-5; possibly TRBD1 for D (5 bases). CDR3 size: 16 residues. V was pared by 0 bases and J by 3 bases, with 17 bases between. Germline V gene data show CDR1 as DFQATT and CDR2 as SNEGSKA (reference sequence). The CDR3 protein is CSAREGRETAKETQYF. The CDR3 DNA is TGCAGTGCTAGAGAGGGGCGAGAAACGGCGAAAGAGACCCAGTACTTC.

The chain is built from TRBV20-1 and TRBJ2-5; 7 positions agree with TRBD2. Germline assignment: CDR1 DFQATT and CDR2 SNEGSKA (reference sequence). V dropped 6 bases and J dropped 5; count of bases not matched to a gene: 6. The CDR3 totals 12 residues. DNA for the CDR3: TGCAGTGCCCAAAGGGGAGGGGAGACCCAGTACTTC. Its translation: CSAQRGGETQYF.

The rearrangement joins TRBV6-1 to TRBJ1-2; TRBD1 might be the D (5 bases). This CDR3 region has 15 residues. Germline lookup yields CDR1 MNHNS and CDR2 SASEGT. The V gene lost 6 bases and the J gene lost 4 bases, with 18 bases spanning the gap. CDR3 protein: CASRVPGTDGYGYTF. DNA for the CDR3: TGTGCCAGCAGAGTACCAGGGACGGATGGCTATGGCTACACCTTC.

The rearrangement links TRBV7-9 to TRBJ2-5; a weak D match, TRBD1 (6 bases). This CDR3 comprises 16 residues. V gave up 2 bases and J gave up 2 bases, with 15 bases separating them. CDR1 and CDR2 from the germline V gene are SEHNR and FQNEAQ (reference sequence). The CDR3 protein is CASSLSDSSSQETQYF. The CDR3 coding sequence is TGTGCCAGCAGCTTATCGGACAGCTCGTCTCAAGAGACCCAGTACTTC.

The rearrangement links TRBV7-9 to TRBJ1-3; D is undetermined. CDR3 length: 17 residues. Germline assignment: CDR1 SEHNR and CDR2 FQNEAQ (reference sequence). Trimming cost V 1 base and J 0 bases, with 13 bases left between them. The CDR3 DNA reads TGTGCCAGCAGCTTAGGGGCAGTAGTTAGCTCTGGAAACACCATATATTTT. Amino acid sequence: CASSLGAVVSSGNTIYF.